This T cell receptor (beta chain) originates from a study of T cell repertoires in ileal Crohn's disease (dated by TCRdb to about 2019). For context, the study as a whole: The median duration of disease was approximately 7.9 years, and at the time of surgery roughly a third of patients were active smokers. Postoperative therapy was given to about half of the patients, with thiopurines administered to under 13 patients and anti-TNF agents administered to 15 to 20 patients. All patients had surgery for a complication: stricturing disease in around 60% and penetrating disease in around 40%. A total of some 150 mucosal samples from 57 patients were sequenced, collected from several sites on the surgical specimen and at postoperative endoscopy. The TCR repertoire was analysed in about 60 patients with Crohn's disease drawn from a prospective multicentre cohort. A Rutgeerts score above i0 was used to define endoscopic postoperative recurrence. The study was conducted in parallel with a multicentre cohort built to find predictors of early endoscopic recurrence after ileocolonic resection. Study-level results and caveats: Endoscopic recurrence was found to be associated with higher high-frequency clone percentages at surgery, and recurrence was observed in all patients with clonality above 26.8% (18/57). A significantly higher proportion of clonal expansions was observed in active smokers at surgery than in non-smokers (about 25% vs 20%, p=0.02). Only a subgroup of patients, of unstated size, had their mucosal CD4 and CD8 T cells sorted and sequenced. Compared with CD4 T cells, sorted CD8 T cells held more high-frequency clones, which suggests that the mucosal expansions were mostly CD8.

For commercial TCRB immunosequencing, around 0.5 micrograms of biopsy DNA were submitted for each sample. Adaptive Biotechnology amplified the CDR3 regions from genomic DNA with a two-step multiplex PCR designed to control amplification bias. Primers covering every V and J gene segment were used in the first PCR, while barcodes and Illumina adapters were added in the second PCR. An Illumina instrument was used to sequence the CDR3 libraries. The authors processed their data as follows. Vendor-provided pipelines were combined with custom analysis of raw data in R/Bioconductor under R version 3.3.0. Clonality, which ranges from 0 to 1, was calculated as the inverse of the normalised Shannon entropy across all productive clones. High-frequency clones were defined as the share of the repertoire taken up by the top 100 clones, keeping only clones that passed a 95% confidence test. Repertoire diversity was measured with the Simpson index, and overlap between samples was measured with the Morisita-Horn index. The table comes from immuneACCESS by way of TCRdb, which keeps in-frame sequences with V and J called. Part of the clones is missing from these tables; in studies checked, under half for an unresolved V gene and the rest for unknown reasons. V, J and clone size were drawn from that table, and D and trimming were deduced from the DNA. In this sample the table shows roughly 3,900 clones, about four fifths of which occur a single time. The ten biggest clones cover approximately 6.8% of the sample.

Adults with ileal or ileocolonic Crohn's disease and an indication for ileocolonic resection were eligible for inclusion. Whole ileal mucosal biopsies were kept frozen at -80 degrees C prior to DNA extraction. Genomic DNA was extracted from frozen whole biopsies using a TRizol-based method and was quantified with a NanoDrop 2000 spectrophotometer. Inclusive of the bounding cysteine and phenylalanine, the CDR3 is 15 residues long. Only the CDR3 DNA is retained, 45 bases long and in frame from the first base. V is trimmed back by 3 bases and J by 2 bases, and the junction contains 5 bases that no gene match accounts for. CDR1 and CDR2, per the germline V gene, are SGDLS and YYNGEE. On this clone itself: Which antigen it targets is not known. No base qualities exist here, and no much larger clone lies one base off it.

The chain joins TRBV9 to TRBJ2-3; 8 bases in the middle match TRBD1. Sequencing was carried out using ileal tissue. The receptor comes from an adult with Crohn's disease. The DNA reads as follows: TGTGCCAGCAGCGCCGGACAGGGACACACAGATACGCAGTATTTT. It specifies CASSAGQGHTDTQYF.